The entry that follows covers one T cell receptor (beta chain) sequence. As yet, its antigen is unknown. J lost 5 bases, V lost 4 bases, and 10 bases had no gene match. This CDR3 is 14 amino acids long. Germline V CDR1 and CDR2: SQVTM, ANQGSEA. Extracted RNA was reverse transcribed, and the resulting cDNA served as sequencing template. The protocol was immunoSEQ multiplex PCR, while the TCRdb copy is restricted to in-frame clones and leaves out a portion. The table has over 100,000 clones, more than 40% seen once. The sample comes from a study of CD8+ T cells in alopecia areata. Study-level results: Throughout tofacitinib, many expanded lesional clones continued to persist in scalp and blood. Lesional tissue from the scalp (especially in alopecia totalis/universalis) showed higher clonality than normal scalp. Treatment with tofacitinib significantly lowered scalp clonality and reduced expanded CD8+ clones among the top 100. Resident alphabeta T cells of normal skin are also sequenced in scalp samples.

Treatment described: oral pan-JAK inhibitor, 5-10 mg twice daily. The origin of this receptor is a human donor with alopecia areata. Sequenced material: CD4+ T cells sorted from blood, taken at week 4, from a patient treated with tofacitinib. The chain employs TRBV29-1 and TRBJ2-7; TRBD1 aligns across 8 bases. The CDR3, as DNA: TGCAGCGTTGGGACCCCAGGGGGCATCCACGAGCAGTACTTC. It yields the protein CSVGTPGGIHEQYF.